Shown below are 27 T cell receptor beta chains from a single sample sequenced in a study of T cells in Graves' hyperthyroidism and ophthalmopathy. The source material, RNA transcripts, was used to amplify TCR beta CDR3 regions. Initially, a first-round RT-PCR of the TCR CDR3 employed the HTBI primer set. TCRdb itself ran the multiplex PCR reads through MiXCR, one entry per CDR3 protein. The sample lists 700,000 to 850,000 distinct CDR3 sequences; over 35% were seen once. Sequencing was done on a sample of blood. Source of these receptors: a woman in her thirties or forties with Graves' hyperthyroidism.

This clonotype was observed a single time. A much more abundant neighbour one base away suggests this may be a read error. Because it lacks the conserved phenylalanine or tryptophan at the end, this CDR3 is likely a read error. V is TRBV10-3 and J is TRBJ1-4; no clear D gene. The CDR3 spans 13 residues. CDR1 ENHRY and CDR2 SYGVKD come from the germline V gene. The CDR3 spells CASSPRSWEKLFC. In nucleotides, the CDR3 is TGTGCCAGCAGTCCCCGTTCATGGGAAAAACTGTTTTGT.

Comments on this clonotype: Given a much more abundant clone one base away, this may be a read error. Here the CDR3 omits its conserved ending phenylalanine or tryptophan, so a read error is the likely source. The rearrangement links TRBV10-3 to TRBJ1-1, with TRBD1 as a possible D gene (6 bases). Germline CDR1 ENHRY, CDR2 SYGVKD. This CDR3 has 14 residues. Trimming pared 8 bases from V and 4 bases from J, leaving 17 bases between. CDR3 protein: CAIGTSDPSTEAFS. CDR3 nucleotides: TGTGCCATCGGGACATCCGATCCGAGCACTGAAGCTTTCTCT.

This clonotype was observed at least ten times. J is TRBJ1-2 and V is TRBV7-2; D remains unclear. The CDR3 sequence is 12 residues long. The germline V gene encodes CDR1 SGHTA and CDR2 FQGNSA. Deletions cut 8 bases from V and 1 base from J, with 8 bases between. The CDR3 DNA sequence: TGTGCCAGCGCCACCCTTAACTATGGCTACACCTTC. Protein product: CASATLNYGYTF.

This clonotype has at least ten counts. The genes are TRBV5-1 and TRBJ1-2; no definite D call. CDR1 and CDR2 from the germline V gene are SGHRS and YFSETQ. Trimming pared 2 bases from V and 8 bases from J, leaving 16 bases between. There are 14 residues in the CDR3. The CDR3 sequence is CASSLSAGGLGYTF. The CDR3, as DNA: TGCGCCAGCAGCTTATCGGCAGGTGGACTCGGCTACACCTTC.

There are many counts of this clonotype. The chain carries TRBV7-2 and TRBJ1-1, with 7 bases identical to TRBD1. Germline V CDR1 and CDR2: SGHTA, FQGNSA. The junction had 2 bases not matched to a gene; V was cut back by 3 bases and J by 1 base. There are 14 residues in the CDR3. The CDR3 DNA sequence: TGTGCCAGCAGCTTGGGGACAGCGAACACTGAAGCTTTCTTT. Translating it yields CASSLGTANTEAFF.

This clonotype has more than one count but fewer than ten. The chain is built from TRBV7-3 and TRBJ1-1; D is possibly TRBD1 (5 bases). CDR3 length equals 14 residues. The ends were cut back, 11 bases at V and 2 bases at J, with 18 bases in the middle. The germline V gene encodes CDR1 SGHTA and CDR2 FQGTGA. CDR3 DNA: TGTGCCTGGAGCATCGACAGCTTCAACACTGAAGCTTTCTTT. This encodes CAWSIDSFNTEAFF.

V usage is TRBV10-3 and J usage is TRBJ1-1, with D tentatively TRBD1 (5 bases). V was trimmed by 5 bases and J by 10 bases, leaving 17 bases between them. The germline CDR1 and CDR2 sequences are ENHRY and SYGVKD. The CDR3 is made up of 13 amino acids. The CDR3 region has the DNA TGTGCCATCAGTCCTACGGTTGGGGCACGAGCTTTCTTT. Translating gives CAISPTVGARAFF.

At least ten counts were recorded for this clonotype. J is TRBJ2-2 and V is TRBV7-9; 7 nucleotides agree with TRBD2. CDR1 and CDR2 from the germline V gene are SEHNR and FQNEAQ (reference sequence). V shed 5 bases and J 1 base; nucleotides not matched to a gene: 7. This CDR3 has 16 residues. CDR3 coding DNA: TGTGCCAGCAGCCCTAGCGGCTCCCTGAACACCGGGGAGCTGTTTTTT. This encodes CASSPSGSLNTGELFF.

This clonotype was recorded only once. This sequence joins TRBV7-9 and TRBJ1-2, with a weak D call TRBD1 (5 bases). V lost 6 bases and J lost 8, with 13 bases in between. CDR3 length equals 12 residues. Germline-derived CDR1 and CDR2 are SEHNR and FQNEAQ (reference sequence). CDR3 protein: CASRHWDWGYTF. The CDR3 DNA is TGTGCCAGCAGACACTGGGACTGGGGCTACACCTTC.

This clonotype was seen only a few times. V and J are TRBV7-9 and TRBJ1-5; 10 nucleotides align to TRBD1. V lost 5 bases, J lost 5 bases, and 6 bases stayed unmatched. The CDR3 covers 15 residues. Germline V lookup: CDR1 SEHNR, CDR2 FQNEAQ (reference sequence). The CDR3 DNA follows: TGTGCCAGCAGCCACCGGGACAGGGGCCATCAGCCCCAGCATTTT. Translated: CASSHRDRGHQPQHF.

This clonotype came up many times. V usage is TRBV7-2 and J usage is TRBJ1-3; no reliable D call. Germline V gene sequence: CDR1 SGHTA, CDR2 FQGNSA. Trimming cost V 4 bases and J 0 bases, with 13 bases left between them. The CDR3 runs 16 residues. For the CDR3, the DNA is TGTGCCAGCAGCTCCCGCCCGGCAAACTCTGGAAACACCATATATTTT. This codes for CASSSRPANSGNTIYF.

This clonotype occurred many times. This chain links TRBV5-6 with TRBJ1-5, with D possibly being TRBD1 (6 bases). This CDR3 is 14 amino acids long. V was trimmed by 1 base and J by 6 bases, leaving 11 bases between them. The V gene's germline CDR1 is SGHDT and CDR2 YYEEEE. CDR3 residues: CASSLWGAGQPQHF. As DNA, the CDR3 is TGTGCCAGCAGCTTGTGGGGGGCCGGTCAGCCCCAGCATTTT.

This clonotype occurred many times. The chain couples TRBV29-1 to TRBJ1-4; D is possibly TRBD1 (5 bases). CDR3 size: 13 residues. CDR1 and CDR2 from the germline V gene are SQVTM and ANQGSEA. V lost 7 bases, J lost 8 bases, and 17 bases lay in between. DNA for the CDR3: TGCAGCGCCAATGAAGGGGTTGGAGAAAAACTGTTTTTT. Protein product: CSANEGVGEKLFF.

This clonotype came up many times. V and J are TRBV7-6 and TRBJ2-2; D is possibly TRBD2 (6 bases). V lost 1 base to trimming and J lost 7 bases, with 16 bases between them. The germline V gene has CDR1 SGHVS and CDR2 FNYEAQ. The CDR3 runs to 16 residues. CDR3 loop: CASSLGGAYGGGELFF. DNA for the CDR3: TGTGCCAGCAGCTTAGGAGGTGCCTACGGGGGCGGGGAGCTGTTTTTT.

As for this clonotype: Just one base apart from a much larger clone, this may be a read error. This chain connects TRBV7-2 to TRBJ1-2; 7 nucleotides line up with TRBD1. Germline V gene lookup returns CDR1 SGHTA and CDR2 FQGNSA. The CDR3 has 13 residues. The trim removed 9 bases at V and 1 base at J, leaving 5 bases unmatched. The CDR3 sequence is CTSETGNNYGYTF. Written as DNA, the CDR3 is TGTACCAGTGAGACAGGGAATAACTATGGCTACACCTTC. The variable domain in full, with the rest retrieved from reference TRBV7-2 and TRBJ1-2, is GAGVSQSPSNKVTEKGKDVELRCDPISGHTALYWYRQSLGQGLEFLIYFQGNSAPDKSGLPSDRFSAERTGGSVSTLTIQRTQQEDSAVYLCTSETGNNYGYTFGSGTRLTVV.

The chain is built from TRBV28 and TRBJ1-2; TRBD1 agrees at 7 bases. This CDR3 has 13 residues. The germline gives CDR1 MDHEN, CDR2 SYDVKM. V lost 8 bases to trimming and J lost 2 bases; unmatched junction nucleotides: 5. The CDR3 DNA reads TGTGCCAGCTTAGGGACAGAAAACTATGGCTACACCTTC. Protein product: CASLGTENYGYTF.

Turning to this clonotype: This may arise from a read error, as a much more abundant clone is one base away. The rearrangement uses TRBV20-1 and TRBJ1-3; no reliable D call. CDR3 length equals 13 residues. Trimming pared 6 bases from V and 0 bases from J, leaving 9 bases between. CDR1 and CDR2 (germline): DFQATT, SNEGSKA (reference sequence). CDR3 loop: CSAPEASGNTIYF. DNA for the CDR3: TGCAGTGCCCCAGAGGCCTCTGGAAACACCATATATTTT.

This clonotype was detected only a few times. V gene TRBV28 combines with J gene TRBJ1-5; tentative D call: TRBD1 (5 bases). Per the germline V gene, CDR1 is MDHEN and CDR2 is SYDVKM. The CDR3 runs to 15 residues. The V end lost 3 bases, the J end lost 6 bases, and 15 bases lay between the germline ends. Here the CDR3 reads CASSFQGGGGQPQHF. The CDR3 region has the DNA TGTGCCAGCAGTTTCCAGGGTGGGGGGGGTCAGCCCCAGCATTTT.

This clonotype showed up many times. The chain links TRBV10-3 to TRBJ2-5, with D possibly TRBD1 on 6 matching bases. Trimming took 8 bases from V and 2 from J, leaving 15 bases between them. Germline values: CDR1 ENHRY, CDR2 SYGVKD. This CDR3 is built from 14 residues. Written as DNA, the CDR3 is TGTGCCATCTGGGCAGGGGATTGGCAAGAGACCCAGTACTTC. Translation gives CAIWAGDWQETQYF.

CDR3 DNA sequence: TGTGCCAGCAGCGTAGGAATAGCGGTCACCGGGGAGCTGTTTTTT. Its protein product is CASSVGIAVTGELFF. The chain couples TRBV9 to TRBJ2-2; D is possibly TRBD2 (6 bases). CDR3 length: 15 amino acids. Per germline, CDR1 SGDLS and CDR2 YYNGEE. Trimming removed 0 bases from V and 4 bases from J, with 10 bases in between.

This clonotype was recorded a few times. The CDR3 coding sequence is TGTGCCAGCAGTCCCGGCCCCGAAAACACCGGGGAGCTGTTTTTT. It encodes CASSPGPENTGELFF. The chain combines TRBV12-3 or TRBV12-4 with TRBJ2-2; D remains unclear. Trimming shortened V by 5 bases and J by 2 bases, and 12 bases separated the two germline ends. The CDR3 totals 15 residues.

V usage is TRBV2 and J usage is TRBJ2-7; TRBD2 matches at 8 bases. Trimming removed 5 bases from V and 4 bases from J; junction bases left unmatched: 19. The CDR3 contains 18 residues. The germline V gene has CDR1 SNHLY and CDR2 FYNNEI. CDR3 loop: CASSPRAGGAPLTYEQYF. The CDR3 DNA sequence: TGTGCCAGCAGTCCGAGGGCCGGGGGGGCCCCCTTAACTTACGAGCAGTACTTC.

This clonotype was observed many times. The chain carries TRBV5-1 and TRBJ2-7, with TRBD1 identical over 7 bases. With 4 bases clipped from V and 0 bases from J, the junction kept 7 bases outside the gene matches. CDR1 is SGHRS and CDR2 is YFSETQ in the germline V gene. This CDR3 is 15 amino acids long. This chain's CDR3 is CASSGTATASYEQYF. The CDR3 DNA is TGCGCCAGCAGCGGGACAGCGACCGCCTCCTACGAGCAGTACTTC.

This clonotype was seen repeatedly, ten times or more. The chain uses TRBV2 and TRBJ2-5; possibly TRBD2 for D (5 bases). The CDR3 runs to 12 residues. The V end was cut by 10 bases, the J end by 5 bases, with 14 bases between. Per germline, CDR1 SNHLY and CDR2 FYNNEI. CDR3 bases: TGTGCCATAGATCCGGGGATGGAGACCCAGTACTTC. It encodes CAIDPGMETQYF.

This clonotype was detected ten times or more. V is TRBV10-3 and J is TRBJ2-7, with unresolved D. Trimming shortened V by 4 bases and J by 6 bases, and 13 bases separated the two germline ends. CDR1 ENHRY and CDR2 SYGVKD come from the germline V gene. The CDR3 totals 13 residues. The DNA for the CDR3 is TGTGCCATCAGTGCTCCCCTTAAAGCCGAGCAGTACTTC. Its translation: CAISAPLKAEQYF.

The rearrangement joins TRBV27 to TRBJ1-6; weak D call: TRBD1 (5 bases). CDR1 MNHEY and CDR2 SMNVEV come from the germline V gene (reference sequence). CDR3 length equals 15 residues. Trimming left V 5 bases short and J 8 bases short, with 16 bases between. The CDR3 sequence is CASSPGTSSDSPLHF. CDR3 DNA sequence: TGTGCCAGCAGTCCAGGGACCTCATCGGATTCACCCCTCCACTTT.

A note on this clonotype: The limits of the CDR3 on the DNA are not certain, so only TCRdb's listed CDR3 is given. The chain joins TRBV6-6 to TRBJ2-5. The V gene's germline CDR1 is MNHNY and CDR2 SVGAGI (reference sequence). The CDR3 is made up of 16 amino acids, end residues included. Here the CDR3 reads CASSSSDLGSQETQYF.